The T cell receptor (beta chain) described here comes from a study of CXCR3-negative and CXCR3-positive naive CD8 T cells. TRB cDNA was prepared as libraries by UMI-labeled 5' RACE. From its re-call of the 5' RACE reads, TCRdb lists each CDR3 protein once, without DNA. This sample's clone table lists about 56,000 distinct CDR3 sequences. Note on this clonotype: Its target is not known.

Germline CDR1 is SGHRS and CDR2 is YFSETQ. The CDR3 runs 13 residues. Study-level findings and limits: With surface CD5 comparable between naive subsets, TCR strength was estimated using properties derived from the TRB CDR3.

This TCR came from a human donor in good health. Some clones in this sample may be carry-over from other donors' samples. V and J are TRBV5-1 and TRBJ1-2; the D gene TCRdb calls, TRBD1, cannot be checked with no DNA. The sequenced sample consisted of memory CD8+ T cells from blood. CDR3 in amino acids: CASSSGQVLGYTF.